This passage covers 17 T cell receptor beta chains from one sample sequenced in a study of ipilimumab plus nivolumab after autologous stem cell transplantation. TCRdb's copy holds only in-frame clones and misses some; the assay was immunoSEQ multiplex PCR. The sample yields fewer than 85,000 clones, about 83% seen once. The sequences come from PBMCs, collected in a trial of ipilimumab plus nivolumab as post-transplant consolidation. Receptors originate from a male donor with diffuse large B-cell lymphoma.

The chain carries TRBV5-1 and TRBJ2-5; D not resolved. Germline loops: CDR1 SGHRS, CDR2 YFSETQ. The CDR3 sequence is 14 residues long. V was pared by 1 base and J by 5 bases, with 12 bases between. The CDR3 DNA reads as TGCGCCAGCAGCTTGTCTGACCCTCGGGAGACCCAGTACTTC. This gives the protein CASSLSDPRETQYF.

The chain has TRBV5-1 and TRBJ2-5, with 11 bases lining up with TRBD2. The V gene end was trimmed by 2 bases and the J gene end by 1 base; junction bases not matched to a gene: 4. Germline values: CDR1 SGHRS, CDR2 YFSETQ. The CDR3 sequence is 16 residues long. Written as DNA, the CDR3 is TGCGCCAGCAGCTTCGGGGGGACTAGCGGCCAAGAGACCCAGTACTTC. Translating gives CASSFGGTSGQETQYF. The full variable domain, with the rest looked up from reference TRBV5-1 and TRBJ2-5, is KAGVTQTPRYLIKTRGQQVTLSCSPISGHRSVSWYQQTPGQGLQFLFEYFSETQRNKGNFPGRFSGRQFSNSRSEMNVSTLELGDSALYLCASSFGGTSGQETQYFGPGTRLLVL.

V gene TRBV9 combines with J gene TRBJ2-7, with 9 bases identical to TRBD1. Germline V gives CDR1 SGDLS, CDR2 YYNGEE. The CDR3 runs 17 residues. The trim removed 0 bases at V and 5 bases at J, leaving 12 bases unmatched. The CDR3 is CASSVEGFWTGAHEQYF. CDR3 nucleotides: TGTGCCAGCAGCGTAGAAGGGTTCTGGACAGGGGCGCACGAGCAGTACTTC.

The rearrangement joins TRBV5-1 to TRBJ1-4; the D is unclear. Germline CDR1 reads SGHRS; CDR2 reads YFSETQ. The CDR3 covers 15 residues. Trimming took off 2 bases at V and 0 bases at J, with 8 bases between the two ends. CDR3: CASSFQGSTNEKLFF. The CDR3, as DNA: TGCGCCAGCAGCTTCCAAGGGTCAACTAATGAAAAACTGTTTTTT. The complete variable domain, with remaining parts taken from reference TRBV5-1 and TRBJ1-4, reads KAGVTQTPRYLIKTRGQQVTLSCSPISGHRSVSWYQQTPGQGLQFLFEYFSETQRNKGNFPGRFSGRQFSNSRSEMNVSTLELGDSALYLCASSFQGSTNEKLFFGSGTQLSVL.

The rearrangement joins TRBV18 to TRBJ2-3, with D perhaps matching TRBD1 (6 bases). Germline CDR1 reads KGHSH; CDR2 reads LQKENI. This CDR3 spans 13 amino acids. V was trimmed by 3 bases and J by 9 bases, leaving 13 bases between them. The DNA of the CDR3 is TGTGCCAGCTCACCTACGGAGCAGGGGACGCAGTATTTT. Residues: CASSPTEQGTQYF.

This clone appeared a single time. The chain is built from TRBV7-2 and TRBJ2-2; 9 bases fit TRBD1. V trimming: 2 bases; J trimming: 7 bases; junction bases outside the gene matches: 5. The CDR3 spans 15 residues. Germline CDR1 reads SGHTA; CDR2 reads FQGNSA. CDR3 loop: CASSLQGQGYGELFF. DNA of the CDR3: TGTGCCAGCAGCTTACAAGGACAGGGGTACGGGGAGCTGTTTTTT.

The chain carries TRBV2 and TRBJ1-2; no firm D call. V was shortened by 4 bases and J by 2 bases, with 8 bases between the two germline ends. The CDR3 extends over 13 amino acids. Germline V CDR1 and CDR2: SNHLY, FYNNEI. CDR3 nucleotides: TGTGCCAGCAGTGTTGAACAGAACTATGGCTACACCTTC. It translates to CASSVEQNYGYTF.

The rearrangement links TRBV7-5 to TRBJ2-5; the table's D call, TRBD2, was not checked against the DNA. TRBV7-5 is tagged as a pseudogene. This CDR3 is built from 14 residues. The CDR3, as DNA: TGTGTCAGAAATCATCCCCACTTTCAAGAGACCCAGTACTTC. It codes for CVRNHPHFQETQYF.

The CDR3 DNA sequence: TGCGCCAGCAGCATACGGACAGCGAACACTGAAGCTTTCTTT. It translates to CASSIRTANTEAFF. The chain couples TRBV5-1 to TRBJ1-1; the D gene is possibly TRBD1 (6 bases). V lost 4 bases and J 1 base, leaving 11 bases between the germline ends. The CDR3 runs 14 residues. Germline-derived CDR1 and CDR2 are SGHRS and YFSETQ.

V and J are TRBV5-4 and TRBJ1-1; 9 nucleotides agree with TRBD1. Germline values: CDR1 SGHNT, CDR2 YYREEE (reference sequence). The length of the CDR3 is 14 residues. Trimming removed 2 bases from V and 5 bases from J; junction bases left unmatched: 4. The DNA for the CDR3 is TGTGCCAGCAGCTTACAGGGGGCGGGGACTGAAGCTTTCTTT. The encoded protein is CASSLQGAGTEAFF.

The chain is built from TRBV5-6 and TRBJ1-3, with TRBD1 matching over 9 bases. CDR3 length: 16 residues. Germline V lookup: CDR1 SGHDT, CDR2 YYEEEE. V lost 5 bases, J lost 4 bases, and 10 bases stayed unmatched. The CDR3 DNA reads TGTGCCAGCAGACAAACCGGGACAGGGTTCGGAAACACCATATATTTT. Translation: CASRQTGTGFGNTIYF.

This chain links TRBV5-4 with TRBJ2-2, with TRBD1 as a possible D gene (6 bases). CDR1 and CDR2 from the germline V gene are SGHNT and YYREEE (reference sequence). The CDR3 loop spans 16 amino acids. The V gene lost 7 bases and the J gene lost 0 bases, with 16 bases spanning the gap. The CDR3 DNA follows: TGTGCCAGCGCCCGGGCCGGGACAACGAACACCGGGGAGCTGTTTTTT. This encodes CASARAGTTNTGELFF.

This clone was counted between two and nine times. CDR3 in DNA: TGTGCCAGCAATGGTGGTTTGGCCACTGAAGCTTTCTTT. It encodes CASNGGLATEAFF. This chain joins TRBV28 and TRBJ1-1; D remains unclear. Germline V gene sequence: CDR1 MDHEN, CDR2 SYDVKM. V was trimmed by 7 bases and J by 4 bases, leaving 13 bases between them. The CDR3 sequence is 13 residues long. Drawing the rest from reference TRBV28 and TRBJ1-1, the complete variable domain is DVKVTQSSRYLVKRTGEKVFLECVQDMDHENMFWYRQDPGLGLRLIYFSYDVKMKEKGDIPEGYSVSREKKERFSLILESASTNQTSMYLCASNGGLATEAFFGQGTRLTVV.

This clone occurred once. The CDR3 loop is CASSLAGTGDTEAFF. The DNA of the CDR3 is TGCGCCAGCAGCTTGGCCGGGACAGGGGACACTGAAGCTTTCTTT. The V call is TRBV5-1, the J call TRBJ1-1; TRBD1 matches at 10 bases. V lost 0 bases, J lost 3 bases, and 2 bases stayed unmatched. Germline values: CDR1 SGHRS, CDR2 YFSETQ. This CDR3 has 15 amino acids.

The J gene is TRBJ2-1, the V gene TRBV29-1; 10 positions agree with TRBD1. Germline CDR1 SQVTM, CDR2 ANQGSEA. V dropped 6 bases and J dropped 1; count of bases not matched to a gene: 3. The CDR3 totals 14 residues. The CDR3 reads CSVRTGGSYNEQFF. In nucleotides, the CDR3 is TGCAGCGTACGGACAGGGGGATCCTACAATGAGCAGTTCTTC.

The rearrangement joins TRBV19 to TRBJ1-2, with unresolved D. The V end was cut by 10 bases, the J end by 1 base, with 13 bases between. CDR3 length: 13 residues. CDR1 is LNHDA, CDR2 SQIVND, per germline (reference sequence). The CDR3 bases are TGTGCCACTAGGGATTCGGATAACTATGGCTACACCTTC. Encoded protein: CATRDSDNYGYTF.

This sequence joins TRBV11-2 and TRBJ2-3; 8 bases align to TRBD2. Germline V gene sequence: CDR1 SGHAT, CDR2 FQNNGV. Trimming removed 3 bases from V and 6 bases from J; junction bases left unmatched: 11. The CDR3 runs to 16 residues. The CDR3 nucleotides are TGTGCCAGCAGCTTCGATACGGTGCGGGGGGCGGATACGCAGTATTTT. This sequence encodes CASSFDTVRGADTQYF.